The entry that follows covers one T cell receptor beta chain sequence. CDR3 length: 14 residues. The germline V gene has CDR1 LNHDA and CDR2 SQIVND (reference sequence). V dropped 9 bases and J dropped 0 bases, with 9 bases sitting between them. The source of the sample is a study of blood T cells in healthy people across ages. With a J-beta primer mix and a sample-barcoded 5' primer, a second PCR ran about 6 to 11 cycles. A single record per CDR3 protein comes from TCRdb applying MiXCR to the 5' RACE reads. The table has around 1,000,000 distinct CDR3 sequences, 20% to 25% seen once. The same sample was also studied in work on T cells of mothers and their children.

V usage is TRBV19 and J usage is TRBJ2-6; the D call may be TRBD1 or TRBD2 (6 bases each). The origin of this receptor is a girl aged 2-9 years in good health. The sequencing input was blood. The CDR3 loop reads CASEGGSGANVLTF. CDR3 sequence (DNA): TGTGCCAGCGAGGGGGGCTCTGGGGCCAACGTCCTGACTTTC.